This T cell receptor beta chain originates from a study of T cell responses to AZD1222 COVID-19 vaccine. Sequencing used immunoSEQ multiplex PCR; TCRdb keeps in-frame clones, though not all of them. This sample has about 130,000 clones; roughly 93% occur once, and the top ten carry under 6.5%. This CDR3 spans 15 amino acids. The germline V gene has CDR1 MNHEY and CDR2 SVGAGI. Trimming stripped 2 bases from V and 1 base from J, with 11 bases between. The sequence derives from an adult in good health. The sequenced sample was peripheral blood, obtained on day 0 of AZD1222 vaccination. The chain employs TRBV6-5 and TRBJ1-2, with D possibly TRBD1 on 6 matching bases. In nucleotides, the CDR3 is TGTGCCAGCAGTTACAGGGACACTTTTAACTATGGCTACACCTTC. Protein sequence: CASSYRDTFNYGYTF.